The clone carrying this TCR beta chain has just a few counts. As yet, its antigen is unknown. This sample was included in a study of response to subunit inactivated influenza vaccine. Germline V gives CDR1 SGHRS, CDR2 YFSETQ. This CDR3 comprises 18 residues. The V end was cut by 0 bases, the J end by 0 bases, with 13 bases between. Study results and caveats: After each seasonal influenza vaccination, few new T cells are recruited, the authors suggested.

MiXCR was run by TCRdb on the RT-PCR reads, yielding one entry per CDR3 protein. The sample has just under 550,000 distinct CDR3 sequences; roughly a quarter are singletons. The data were also submitted as part of a second study, on T cells expressing NK-cell markers. That work adds: UMIs accompanied the 5'RACE template switching by which TCR beta cDNA was made. An anti-gamma-delta TCR antibody restricted sorting to alpha-beta TCR T cells in several experiments. NKG2C+ dominant clonotypes from over 5 donors made up roughly 1.0-7.5% of CD8+ T cells. Whether the expanded NKG2C+ T cell clones recognized HCMV remained unclear.

The starting material was CD4+ T cells sorted from PBMCs, obtained roughly 13 days after vaccination. The chain couples TRBV5-1 to TRBJ2-6; D is unresolved. The TCR originated in a man between 50 and 59 years old who received an inactivated influenza vaccine. This CDR3 is CASSLGGAGRSGANVLTF. As DNA, the CDR3 is TGCGCCAGCAGCTTGGGTGGTGCCGGTCGCTCTGGGGCCAACGTCCTGACTTTC.